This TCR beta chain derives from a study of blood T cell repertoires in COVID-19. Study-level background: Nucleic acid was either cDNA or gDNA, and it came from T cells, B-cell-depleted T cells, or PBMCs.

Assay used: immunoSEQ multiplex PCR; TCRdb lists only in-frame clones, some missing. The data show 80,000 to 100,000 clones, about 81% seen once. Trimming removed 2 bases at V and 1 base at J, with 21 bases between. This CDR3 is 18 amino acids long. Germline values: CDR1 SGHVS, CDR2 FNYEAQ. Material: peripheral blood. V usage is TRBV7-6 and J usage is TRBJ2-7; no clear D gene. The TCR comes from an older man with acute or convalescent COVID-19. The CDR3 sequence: CASSLLAAGADSSYEQYF. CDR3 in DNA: TGTGCCAGCAGCTTACTCGCCGCCGGCGCGGATTCTTCCTACGAGCAGTACTTC.